The rows below give T cell receptor beta chains drawn from one sample of a study of technical replicates of blood from a few donors. Method: immunoSEQ multiplex PCR; TCRdb's copy keeps in-frame clones and lacks some. The repertoire consists of roughly 72,000 clones, with about 94% occurring once and the leading ten covering about 0.4%. Sequencing was carried out using T cells isolated from PBMCs. Receptors were obtained from a human donor in good health. Both conserved end residues are part of each CDR3. A D gene is named only where the DNA matches it firmly. The size field is filled for only some rows; it gives once, few, many or a size class.

v_gene	abundance	j_gene	len	d_gene	CDR3nt	CDR3aa
TRBV7-8	NA	TRBJ1-2	13	NA	TGTGCCAGCAGCCAAACAGGGAACTATGGCTACACCTTC	CASSQTGNYGYTF
TRBV6-5	NA	TRBJ1-2	15	NA	TGTGCCAGCAGTTACGCAGGGCAGACGAACTATGGCTACACCTTC	CASSYAGQTNYGYTF
TRBV4-1	NA	TRBJ1-5	15	NA	TGCGCCAGCAGCCAAGAGGGGGGGGTGGGTCAGCCCCAGCATTTT	CASSQEGGVGQPQHF
TRBV11-1	NA	TRBJ2-2	15	NA	TGTGCCAGCAGCTTAGCGGGGGCGGACACCGGGGAGCTGTTTTTT	CASSLAGADTGELFF
TRBV6-5	NA	TRBJ1-2	14	TRBD1	TGTGCCAGCAGCCGAGGACAGGGCAACTATGGCTACACCTTC	CASSRGQGNYGYTF
TRBV2	NA	TRBJ1-4	11	TRBD1	TGTGCCAGCAGGTCCGGGACAGGACTGTTTTTT	CASRSGTGLFF
TRBV25-1	NA	TRBJ2-7	13	NA	TGTGCCACCCTCCCTGAGCGGGCCTACGAGCAGTACTTC	CATLPERAYEQYF
TRBV6-1	NA	TRBJ2-2	17	TRBD2	TGTGCCAGCAGTGACCCGGGACTAGCGGGAGGGCCCGGGGAGCTGTTTTTT	CASSDPGLAGGPGELFF
TRBV27	NA	TRBJ2-6	13	NA	TGTGCCAGCACAGTCTCTGGGGCCAACGTCCTGACTTTC	CASTVSGANVLTF
TRBV7-9	NA	TRBJ1-5	17	NA	TGTGCCAGCAGCCTCGCCCCCCGGGACCGCGGGGATCAGCCCCAGCATTTT	CASSLAPRDRGDQPQHF
TRBV7-3	NA	TRBJ2-4	14	TRBD2	TGTGCCAGCAGCTTAATGGGGGGGTTGGACATTCAGTACTTC	CASSLMGGLDIQYF
TRBV18	NA	TRBJ1-2	17	TRBD1	TGTGCCAGCTCACCAGATTCTCAAGGACAGGGGGCTTATGGCTACACCTTC	CASSPDSQGQGAYGYTF
TRBV30	NA	TRBJ2-5	13	NA	TGTGCCTGGAGCGGGGGAGGCCCAGAGACCCAGTACTTC	CAWSGGGPETQYF
TRBV15	NA	TRBJ2-1	14	NA	TGTGCCACCAGCAATCGCGGTCTAGCCCATGAGCAGTTCTTC	CATSNRGLAHEQFF
TRBV6-5	NA	TRBJ2-2	15	TRBD1	TGTGCCAGCAGTCGAGGGACAGGGAACACCGGGGAGCTGTTTTTT	CASSRGTGNTGELFF
TRBV18	NA	TRBJ1-3	16	NA	TGTGCCAGCTCACCCGGGACATCCTACTCTGGAAACACCATATATTTT	CASSPGTSYSGNTIYF
TRBV5-5	NA	TRBJ1-1	12	NA	TGTGCCAGCAGCTTAGCGTCGCCTGAAGCTTTCTTT	CASSLASPEAFF
TRBV4-3	NA	TRBJ2-3	18	TRBD2	TGCGCCAGCAGCCAAGATCTGCTCCTAGCGGGAGTCCCAGATACGCAGTATTTT	CASSQDLLLAGVPDTQYF
TRBV9	NA	TRBJ1-1	12	NA	TGTGCCAGCAGCGTAGGACATAGTGAAGCTTTCTTT	CASSVGHSEAFF
TRBV5-1	NA	TRBJ1-1	14	TRBD1	TGCGCCAGCAGCTTAAACAGGGGGTCGACTGAAGCTTTCTTT	CASSLNRGSTEAFF
TRBV6-1	NA	TRBJ2-7	15	NA	TGTGCCAGCAGTGAGTTGGGGGGAGCCCCCTACGAGCAGTACTTC	CASSELGGAPYEQYF
TRBV6-5	NA	TRBJ2-1	16	TRBD2	TGTGCCAGCAGTTACTCTCCGGGAGGGCCTTACAATGAGCAGTTCTTC	CASSYSPGGPYNEQFF
TRBV6-5	NA	TRBJ2-1	13	TRBD1	TGTGCCAGCCGCCGACAGGGCCACAATGAGCAGTTCTTC	CASRRQGHNEQFF
TRBV27	once	TRBJ2-7	15	TRBD1	TGTGCCAGCAGTTCCCACCTACTACAGGGGCGGGAGCAGTACTTC	CASSSHLLQGREQYF
TRBV30	NA	TRBJ1-2	13	TRBD1	TGTGCCTGTGACAGGGCAAGATACTATGGCTACACCTTC	CACDRARYYGYTF
TRBV5-4	NA	TRBJ1-2	15	TRBD1	TGTGCCAGCAGCCCGACAGGGGGCCGGAACTATGGCTACACCTTC	CASSPTGGRNYGYTF
TRBV7-3	NA	TRBJ2-7	15	TRBD1	TGTGCCAGCAGGCCCGGGACAGGGTCCTCCTACGAGCAGTACTTC	CASRPGTGSSYEQYF
TRBV5-4	NA	TRBJ2-2	17	TRBD2	TGTGCCAGCAGCGTGGACGTGGCTAGCGGGATGCCCGGGGAGCTGTTTTTT	CASSVDVASGMPGELFF
TRBV9	NA	TRBJ1-5	14	NA	TGTGCCAGCAGCGTAGGTGGAGGCAATCAGCCCCAGCATTTT	CASSVGGGNQPQHF
TRBV4-1	NA	TRBJ2-3	16	TRBD2	TGCGCCAGCAGCCAAGTAGGGCGGGAGTTGTCAGATACGCAGTATTTT	CASSQVGRELSDTQYF
TRBV5-4	NA	TRBJ2-1	18	TRBD2	TGTGCCAGCAGCCTGGGACTAGCGGGAGCGGGGATTGGCAATGAGCAGTTCTTC	CASSLGLAGAGIGNEQFF
TRBV2	NA	TRBJ2-1	14	TRBD2	TGTGCCAGCAGATCGAGGCGGGAGATCGATGAGCAGTTCTTC	CASRSRREIDEQFF
TRBV7-9	NA	TRBJ2-1	14	NA	TGTGCCAGCAGCTTAGGCGGGGACTACAATGAGCAGTTCTTC	CASSLGGDYNEQFF
TRBV27	NA	TRBJ2-3	14	TRBD1	TGTGCCAGCAGCATCACAGGGGGCACAGATACGCAGTATTTT	CASSITGGTDTQYF
TRBV5-1	NA	TRBJ2-7	14	NA	TGCGCCAGCAGCCAGCAGGGTAGAGCCTACGAGCAGTACTTC	CASSQQGRAYEQYF
TRBV29-1	NA	TRBJ2-3	16	TRBD2	TGCAGCGTTGCGGGGAGGGCGGGACTGGGAACAGATACGCAGTATTTT	CSVAGRAGLGTDTQYF
TRBV29-1	NA	TRBJ1-4	10	NA	TGCAGCGGTTATAATGAAAAACTGTTTTTT	CSGYNEKLFF
TRBV6-5	NA	TRBJ1-1	15	TRBD1	TGTGCCAGCAGTTTCGACCGGGACAGATTCACTGAAGCTTTCTTT	CASSFDRDRFTEAFF
TRBV19	few	TRBJ1-5	11	TRBD1	TGTGCCAGTAGTTTGGGACAGCACCAGCATTTT	CASSLGQHQHF
TRBV9	NA	TRBJ1-5	14	NA	TGTGCCAGCAGCGGGGGAGGGGGCAATCAGCCCCAGCATTTT	CASSGGGGNQPQHF
TRBV7-3	NA	TRBJ2-1	17	NA	TGTGCCAGCAGCTTGTGGTTCCAACCACAGAAGCCCAATGAGCAGTTCTTC	CASSLWFQPQKPNEQFF
TRBV5-1	NA	TRBJ1-4	14	TRBD1	TGCGCCAGCACCCCTGGGGACAGGAATGAAAAACTGTTTTTT	CASTPGDRNEKLFF
TRBV2	NA	TRBJ1-1	13	NA	TGTGCCAGCCTAATCGGGTCGGCCACTGAAGCTTTCTTT	CASLIGSATEAFF
TRBV30	NA	TRBJ2-7	14	NA	TGTGCCTGGAGTGTACTGACGGGAGCTGGGGAGCAGTACTTC	CAWSVLTGAGEQYF
TRBV6-4	NA	TRBJ2-3	16	NA	TGTGCCAGCAGTGACTTAGTGGGTCAGGGCACAGATACGCAGTATTTT	CASSDLVGQGTDTQYF
TRBV10-3	NA	TRBJ1-1	14	NA	TGTGCCACCGAACCTTACAGGGACCCCCCTGAAGCTTTCTTT	CATEPYRDPPEAFF
TRBV4-1	NA	TRBJ2-3	17	TRBD2	TGCGCCAGCAGCCCACCTCCCCCGGGACTATTGCCAGATACGCAGTATTTT	CASSPPPPGLLPDTQYF
TRBV27	NA	TRBJ2-7	13	TRBD2	TGTGCCAGCAGTTTAAGGGAGGGGAACGAGCAGTACTTC	CASSLREGNEQYF
TRBV5-4	NA	TRBJ2-5	16	NA	TGTGCCAGCAGCTCGTGGAACGTAGCCGTACAAGAGACCCAGTACTTC	CASSSWNVAVQETQYF
TRBV18	NA	TRBJ1-4	14	NA	TGTGCCAGCTCACCAGGCATCCAGAATGAAAAACTGTTTTTT	CASSPGIQNEKLFF
TRBV2	NA	TRBJ2-6	18	TRBD1	TGTGCCAGCAGTGAACGGAGACAGGGATTCGCTGGGGCCAACGTCCTGACTTTC	CASSERRQGFAGANVLTF
TRBV21-1	NA	TRBJ2-7	15	NA	TGTGCCAGCAGCACCCACAGGGGGGATCTGTACGAGCAGTACTTC	CASSTHRGDLYEQYF
TRBV19	NA	TRBJ2-2	15	NA	TGTGCCAGTAGTAGGTCCGGGACTAACACCGGGGAGCTGTTTTTT	CASSRSGTNTGELFF
TRBV9	NA	TRBJ2-7	13	NA	TGTGCCAGCAGCCCGGGACTTAACTACGAGCAGTACTTC	CASSPGLNYEQYF
TRBV7-6	once	TRBJ1-1	15	NA	TGTGCCAGCAGTAATAAAGGGGTGATGAACACTGAAGCTTTCTTT	CASSNKGVMNTEAFF
TRBV9	NA	TRBJ2-7	14	NA	TGTGCCAGCAGCGTAACAGGGAGCTCCTACGAGCAGTACTTC	CASSVTGSSYEQYF
TRBV6-6	NA	TRBJ2-3	15	NA	TGTGCCAGCAGCCCCCCGGGGGGCAGGACAGATACGCAGTATTTT	CASSPPGGRTDTQYF
TRBV7-9	NA	TRBJ2-1	16	TRBD2	TGTGCCAGCAGCTCGACTAGCGGGAGTTCGTACAATGAGCAGTTCTTC	CASSSTSGSSYNEQFF
TRBV29-1	NA	TRBJ2-1	15	TRBD2	TGCAGCGTCGCCCTGACTAGCGGGAGGCTCAATGAGCAGTTCTTC	CSVALTSGRLNEQFF